The rows below give T cell receptor beta chains drawn from one sample of a study of cytomegalovirus exposure and HLA in healthy donors. Repertoires were generated with immunoSEQ multiplex PCR, while TCRdb's copy carries only in-frame clones and drops some. Among about 350,000 clones listed, roughly 87% were seen once. The sample taken for sequencing was PBMCs. These receptors were collected from a woman aged 25 to 39 in good health and CMV-seropositive. CDR3s include the opening cysteine and the closing phenylalanine or tryptophan. The D gene is left open where the match is weak. Clone size is shown for a subset of rows, as once, few, many or a class of expanded clone.

D	V	J	size	CDR3	DNA
NA	TRBV7-8	TRBJ2-5	NA	CASSLEGRETQYF	TGTGCCAGCAGCTTAGAGGGGAGGGAGACCCAGTACTTC
TRBD1	TRBV9	TRBJ1-1	NA	CASSGGQGLMNTEAFF	TGTGCCAGCAGCGGCGGACAGGGGCTCATGAACACTGAAGCTTTCTTT
TRBD2	TRBV4-2	TRBJ2-1	NA	CASSPRLAGGSSYNEQFF	TGTGCCAGCAGCCCACGACTAGCGGGAGGATCCTCCTACAATGAGCAGTTCTTC
NA	TRBV6-5	TRBJ2-3	NA	CASSYSSGHTQYF	TGTGCCAGCAGTTACTCGAGCGGACATACGCAGTATTTT
NA	TRBV5-4	TRBJ1-3	NA	CASSWGSGNTIYF	TGTGCCAGCAGCTGGGGGTCGGGAAACACCATATATTTT
NA	TRBV18	TRBJ1-1	NA	CASSPVIFSQQGTEAFF	TGTGCCAGCTCCCCAGTTATTTTCTCGCAGCAGGGCACTGAAGCTTTCTTT
NA	TRBV6-5	TRBJ1-2	NA	CASSYDGEKNYGYTF	TGTGCCAGCAGTTACGACGGGGAGAAAAACTATGGCTACACCTTC
TRBD2	TRBV27	TRBJ2-2	NA	CASRELAGGPGELFF	TGTGCCAGCAGAGAATTAGCGGGAGGGCCCGGGGAGCTGTTTTTT
TRBD2	TRBV7-6	TRBJ2-5	NA	CASSPGTSEGETQYF	TGTGCCAGCAGCCCCGGGACTAGCGAGGGAGAGACCCAGTACTTC
NA	TRBV19	TRBJ1-5	NA	CASSIGDRGFNQPQHF	TGTGCCAGTAGTATTGGGGATAGGGGCTTCAATCAGCCCCAGCATTTT
NA	TRBV5-1	TRBJ1-2	NA	CASSLGGGANYGYTF	TGCGCCAGCAGCTTGGGCGGGGGCGCTAACTATGGCTACACCTTC
NA	TRBV15	TRBJ2-7	NA	CATSRVEQGYYEQYF	TGTGCCACCAGCAGAGTGGAACAGGGCTATTACGAGCAGTACTTC
NA	TRBV13	TRBJ1-5	NA	CASSLGRQGTQPQHF	TGTGCCAGCAGCTTAGGCAGGCAGGGGACTCAGCCCCAGCATTTT
TRBD2	TRBV5-4	TRBJ2-1	NA	CASSKVPGLGGGSSYNEQFF	TGTGCCAGCAGCAAAGTTCCGGGACTAGGAGGAGGAAGCTCCTACAATGAGCAGTTCTTC
TRBD2	TRBV7-3	TRBJ2-7	NA	CASSLTGLAGYEQYF	TGTGCCAGCAGCTTAACCGGCCTAGCGGGATACGAGCAGTACTTC
NA	TRBV7-3	TRBJ2-7	NA	CASSPTGTSLYEQYF	TGTGCCAGCAGCCCAACCGGGACGTCGCTCTACGAGCAGTACTTC
NA	TRBV29-1	TRBJ2-1	NA	CSVEDVTGNEQFF	TGCAGCGTTGAAGATGTTACAGGGAATGAGCAGTTCTTC
NA	TRBV19	TRBJ2-7	NA	CASSIYGTYEQYF	TGTGCCAGTAGTATATACGGGACCTACGAGCAGTACTTC
NA	TRBV7-3	TRBJ2-2	NA	CASSFQGGNTGELFF	TGTGCCAGCAGCTTCCAGGGCGGGAACACCGGGGAGCTGTTTTTT
NA	TRBV5-6	TRBJ1-1	many	CASSPGSTVLNTEAFF	TGTGCCAGCAGCCCGGGCTCGACAGTCCTGAACACTGAAGCTTTCTTT
NA	TRBV28	TRBJ1-2	NA	CASSPRGGYYGYTF	TGTGCCAGCAGTCCTCGAGGGGGGTACTATGGCTACACCTTC
TRBD1	TRBV6-1	TRBJ2-7	NA	CASLRDRGAYEQYF	TGTGCCAGCTTACGGGACAGGGGGGCCTACGAGCAGTACTTC
NA	TRBV5-1	TRBJ1-4	once	CASSPVGGGTEKLFF	TGCGCCAGCAGCCCGGTTGGGGGAGGTACTGAAAAACTGTTTTTT
NA	TRBV4-3	TRBJ2-1	NA	CASSQDVVYYNEQFF	TGCGCCAGCAGCCAAGATGTCGTCTACTACAATGAGCAGTTCTTC
TRBD2	TRBV29-1	TRBJ2-1	NA	CSVEEGGGFEQFF	TGCAGCGTTGAAGAGGGGGGAGGGTTTGAGCAGTTCTTC
TRBD1	TRBV7-3	TRBJ2-7	NA	CASSQGDEQYF	TGTGCCAGCAGTCAGGGGGACGAGCAGTACTTC
NA	TRBV5-1	TRBJ1-2	once	CASNPVGQDGYTF	TGCGCCAGCAACCCAGTCGGGCAGGATGGCTACACCTTC
TRBD2	TRBV7-9	TRBJ2-7	NA	CASSSAGGPREQYF	TGTGCCAGCAGCTCAGCGGGAGGGCCGCGCGAGCAGTACTTC
NA	TRBV7-9	TRBJ2-4	NA	CASSSRVGKNIQYF	TGTGCCAGCTCGTCCAGGGTGGGCAAAAACATTCAGTACTTC
NA	TRBV6-1	TRBJ2-7	NA	CASSDFSQANSYEQYF	TGTGCCAGCAGTGATTTCTCCCAGGCCAACTCCTACGAGCAGTACTTC
TRBD1	TRBV7-6	TRBJ1-3	NA	CASSLADVQGAAGNTIYF	TGTGCCAGCAGCTTAGCGGACGTTCAGGGGGCTGCTGGAAACACCATATATTTT
TRBD1	TRBV28	TRBJ2-1	NA	CATLRDRAYNEQFF	TGTGCCACCCTCCGGGACAGGGCCTACAATGAGCAGTTCTTC
NA	TRBV6-5	TRBJ1-5	few	CASTTDLNQPQHF	TGTGCCAGCACCACGGATCTAAATCAGCCCCAGCATTTT
NA	TRBV30	TRBJ2-1	NA	CAWSVEVSSYNEQFF	TGTGCCTGGAGTGTAGAGGTGAGCTCCTACAATGAGCAGTTCTTC
TRBD1	TRBV9	TRBJ2-7	once	CASSGQGLGQYF	TGTGCCAGCAGCGGACAGGGCTTAGGGCAGTACTTC
NA	TRBV27	TRBJ2-1	once	CASTLSSPYNEQFF	TGTGCCAGCACCCTCTCGTCCCCTTACAATGAGCAGTTCTTC
NA	TRBV18	TRBJ2-7	NA	CASSTATSTYEQYF	TGTGCCAGCTCGACAGCAACCTCTACCTACGAGCAGTACTTC
TRBD1	TRBV28	TRBJ2-7	NA	CASSPGDRGVYEQYF	TGTGCCAGCAGTCCGGGGGACAGGGGTGTATACGAGCAGTACTTC
NA	TRBV29-1	TRBJ2-3	NA	CSVDSKYFLQGFYTDTQYF	TGCAGCGTTGATTCCAAATATTTTCTTCAGGGGTTCTACACAGATACGCAGTATTTT
NA	TRBV2	TRBJ1-1	few	CASSFTFMNTEAFF	TGTGCCAGCAGTTTTACGTTCATGAACACTGAAGCTTTCTTT
TRBD2	TRBV19	TRBJ2-7	once	CASSPSGIRSYEQYF	TGTGCCAGTAGTCCTAGCGGGATTAGATCCTACGAGCAGTACTTC
NA	TRBV2	TRBJ1-2	NA	CASRVEKGAGYGYTF	TGTGCCAGCAGGGTGGAAAAAGGGGCTGGCTATGGCTACACCTTC
TRBD1	TRBV6-1	TRBJ1-2	NA	CASRDGQGSGYTF	TGTGCCAGCAGGGATGGACAGGGTTCGGGCTACACCTTC
NA	TRBV9	TRBJ1-1	NA	CASSVDAGPNTEAFF	TGTGCCAGCAGCGTAGACGCAGGTCCTAACACTGAAGCTTTCTTT
NA	TRBV19	TRBJ1-1	NA	CASTGLGQGVAFF	TGTGCCAGTACAGGGCTGGGACAAGGGGTAGCTTTCTTT
NA	TRBV6-5	TRBJ1-2	NA	CASRYQKNYGYTF	TGTGCCAGCAGGTATCAGAAAAACTATGGCTACACCTTC
NA	TRBV9	TRBJ2-3	NA	CASSVGADTQYF	TGTGCCAGCAGCGTAGGGGCAGATACGCAGTATTTT
NA	TRBV5-1	TRBJ1-2	NA	CASSLDRHPNYGYTF	TGCGCCAGCAGCTTGGACAGACATCCAAACTATGGCTACACCTTC
TRBD2	TRBV5-1	TRBJ2-7	once	CASSRTGSSGGLREQYF	TGCGCCAGCAGCCGGACAGGTAGTAGCGGGGGACTTCGGGAGCAGTACTTC
TRBD1	TRBV11-2	TRBJ2-7	few	CASSPGTGYEQYF	TGTGCCAGCAGCCCGGGGACAGGCTACGAGCAGTACTTC
NA	TRBV27	TRBJ2-7	NA	CASRHREQAYEQYF	TGTGCCAGCAGGCACAGGGAACAGGCTTACGAGCAGTACTTC
NA	TRBV5-4	TRBJ2-5	NA	CASSLGTLNQETQYF	TGTGCCAGCAGCTTGGGAACCCTCAACCAAGAGACCCAGTACTTC
NA	TRBV27	TRBJ1-1	NA	CASRGTPGTRQGGTEAFF	TGTGCCAGCAGAGGGACACCTGGAACTCGACAAGGGGGCACTGAAGCTTTCTTT
NA	TRBV11-2	TRBJ2-7	NA	CASSLGWGTDYEQYF	TGTGCCAGCAGCTTAGGCTGGGGGACCGACTACGAGCAGTACTTC
NA	TRBV28	TRBJ2-7	NA	CASSYKAGHSYEQYF	TGTGCCAGCAGTTACAAAGCGGGACATAGCTACGAGCAGTACTTC
NA	TRBV11-2	TRBJ2-3	NA	CASSLRSFTDTQYF	TGTGCCAGCAGCTTAAGGTCCTTCACAGATACGCAGTATTTT
TRBD1	TRBV30	TRBJ1-5	NA	CAWSGGTGAQPQHF	TGTGCCTGGAGTGGGGGGACAGGGGCTCAGCCCCAGCATTTT
NA	TRBV30	TRBJ2-1	NA	CAWAGTTNYNEQFF	TGTGCCTGGGCCGGGACCACCAATTACAATGAGCAGTTCTTC
NA	TRBV5-6	TRBJ2-6	NA	CASSNGANVLTF	TGTGCCAGCAGTAACGGGGCCAACGTCCTGACTTTC